One sample yielded the 21 T cell receptor beta chains listed below, sequenced in a study of patients and donors after allogeneic stem cell transplantation (dated by TCRdb to 2019 to 2021). Libraries were made using RT-PCR. TCRdb shows the sequencer as NextSeq 550. The public reads were quality trimmed at Q25 with fastp and then assembled into clones with MiXCR by TCRdb, keeping productive beta chains. Records with the same CDR3 protein are collapsed into one entry carrying the most frequent genes and DNA. This sample is represented by 3,500 to 4,500 distinct CDR3 sequences; roughly a sixth of them were singletons. The biggest ten clones account for 76% of the sample. The sequenced sample consisted of blood, either unsorted or a sorted T cell fraction (not recorded which). All receptors derive from a human donor who was either an allogeneic HSCT recipient or a stem cell or donor lymphocyte infusion donor (not recorded which). It is not recorded whose cells these are; they may come from a transplant donor.

CDR3: CASSLLLGLGMAEQYF. CDR3 coding DNA: TGTGCCAGCAGCTTACTGTTGGGACTCGGGATGGCCGAGCAGTACTTC. The chain has TRBV7-9 and TRBJ2-7; possible D gene TRBD2, 6 bases. V lost 2 bases to trimming and J lost 6 bases, with 20 bases between them. Per germline, CDR1 SEHNR and CDR2 FQNEAQ (reference sequence). The CDR3 extends over 16 amino acids.

In its sample, this clonotype was seen many times. The rearrangement uses TRBV20-1 and TRBJ1-5; 9 bases are shared with TRBD1. The CDR3 runs to 15 residues. Trimming removed 4 bases from V and 1 base from J; junction bases left unmatched: 5. The germline V gene has CDR1 DFQATT and CDR2 SNEGSKA (reference sequence). The CDR3 DNA reads TGCAGTGCTAAAAGGGACAGGGCGAGCAATCAGCCCCAGCATTTT. Translated, it gives CSAKRDRASNQPQHF.

There are many counts of this clonotype. This chain joins TRBV20-1 and TRBJ1-1, with 8 bases lining up with TRBD1. V was clipped by 3 bases and J by 9 bases; unmatched bases: 9. CDR3 length: 13 residues. In germline, CDR1 is DFQATT, CDR2 SNEGSKA (reference sequence). The CDR3 DNA reads as TGCAGTGCTAGGCCCAGGGGGCTCAGACAAGCTTTCTTT. The encoded protein is CSARPRGLRQAFF.

The J gene is TRBJ2-3, the V gene TRBV3-1; no firm D call. V gave up 1 base and J gave up 0 bases, with 2 bases separating them. The CDR3 runs 13 residues. Germline V gene sequence: CDR1 LGHDT, CDR2 YNNKEL (reference sequence). CDR3 protein: CASSQVSTDTQYF. The CDR3 nucleotides read TGTGCCAGCAGCCAAGTCAGCACAGATACGCAGTATTTT.

This clonotype was detected many times. The genes are TRBV29-1 and TRBJ2-7; TRBD1 agrees at 9 bases. Trimming removed 5 bases from V and 5 bases from J; junction bases left unmatched: 10. CDR3 length: 14 residues. Germline V gives CDR1 SQVTM, CDR2 ANQGSEA. The CDR3 loop is CSVRNRGRVHEQYF. The CDR3 DNA is TGCAGCGTTAGAAACAGGGGGCGAGTCCACGAGCAGTACTTC.

The V and J genes are TRBV18 and TRBJ1-3; weak D call: TRBD1 (6 bases). The CDR3 is 14 residues long. Germline V gives CDR1 KGHSH, CDR2 LQKENI. The V gene lost 2 bases and the J gene lost 4 bases, with 9 bases spanning the gap. The CDR3 region is CASSPNRAGNTIYF. The CDR3 DNA sequence: TGTGCCAGCTCACCAAACAGGGCAGGAAACACCATATATTTT.

The V gene is TRBV12-5, the J gene TRBJ2-1; 10 positions agree with TRBD2. After removal of 7 bases from V and 8 bases from J, the junction contained 8 bases not matched to a gene. This CDR3 has 14 residues. Germline-derived CDR1 and CDR2 are LGHNT and FRNRAP. Written as DNA, the CDR3 is TGTGCTAGTGTAGCTAGCGGGAGATCGGATGAGCAGTTCTTC. Protein: CASVASGRSDEQFF.

This clonotype was counted many times. The chain is built from TRBV7-9 and TRBJ1-6; tentative D call: TRBD1 (6 bases). Germline assignment: CDR1 SEHNR and CDR2 FQNEAQ (reference sequence). Trimming pared 3 bases from V and 16 bases from J, leaving 13 bases between. The CDR3 is 12 residues long. CDR3 region: CASSFSQGPLHF. For the CDR3, the DNA is TGTGCCAGCAGCTTTTCACAGGGACCTCTCCACTTT.

In this sample, this clonotype turned up a few times. The V gene is TRBV6-5, the J gene TRBJ2-2, with D uncertain. The CDR3 totals 13 residues. Germline V gene lookup returns CDR1 MNHEY and CDR2 SVGAGI. Trimming cost V 11 bases and J 1 base, with 11 bases left between them. The CDR3 here is CAARHENTGELFF. The DNA for the CDR3 is TGTGCCGCGAGGCATGAGAACACCGGGGAGCTGTTTTTT.

V gene TRBV5-1 combines with J gene TRBJ2-2; a weak D match, TRBD1 (5 bases). This CDR3 comprises 13 residues. Germline V gene lookup returns CDR1 SGHRS and CDR2 YFSETQ. The V end was cut by 0 bases, the J end by 6 bases, with 6 bases between. CDR3 sequence: CASSLEGSGELFF. CDR3 bases: TGCGCCAGCAGCTTGGAGGGGTCCGGGGAGCTGTTTTTT.

The genes are TRBV5-4 and TRBJ2-2; D remains unclear. Trimming took off 0 bases at V and 6 bases at J, with 6 bases between the two ends. Germline CDR1 reads SGHNT; CDR2 reads YYREEE (reference sequence). The CDR3 sequence is 13 residues long. CDR3 coding DNA: TGTGCCAGCAGCTTGGAAGGGCCCGGGGAGCTGTTTTTT. Translation gives CASSLEGPGELFF.

This clonotype ranks as medium-sized. The V and J genes are TRBV20-1 and TRBJ2-7; TRBD1 might be the D (5 bases). The V gene's germline CDR1 is DFQATT and CDR2 SNEGSKA (reference sequence). CDR3 length: 12 residues. Deletions cut 6 bases from V and 4 bases from J, with 13 bases between. CDR3 region: CSAFRDPYEQYF. CDR3 DNA sequence: TGCAGTGCCTTCAGGGATCCTTACGAGCAGTACTTC.

In its sample, this clonotype is medium-sized (0.01 to 0.1%). The chain recombines TRBV5-4 with TRBJ2-3, with D possibly TRBD1 on 5 matching bases. Germline V gives CDR1 SGHNT, CDR2 YYREEE (reference sequence). V lost 4 bases and J 5 bases, leaving 14 bases between the germline ends. The CDR3 runs 14 residues. CDR3 DNA sequence: TGTGCCAGCAGCGCGGACATTGTACAAGATACGCAGTATTTT. Translated, it gives CASSADIVQDTQYF.

This clonotype was found a few times. V usage is TRBV3-1 and J usage is TRBJ1-3; D gene uncertain. The CDR3 has 15 amino acids. V was shortened by 1 base and J by 3 bases, with 10 bases between the two germline ends. Germline V lookup: CDR1 LGHDT, CDR2 YNNKEL (reference sequence). CDR3 residues: CASSQGVGVGNTIYF. CDR3 nucleotide sequence: TGTGCCAGCAGCCAAGGTGTCGGGGTTGGAAACACCATATATTTT.

This clonotype was observed a few times. V is TRBV9 and J is TRBJ2-7; 11 bases are shared with TRBD2. V was clipped by 4 bases and J by 2 bases; unmatched bases: 8. Germline assignment: CDR1 SGDLS and CDR2 YYNGEE. The CDR3 loop spans 16 amino acids. The CDR3 sequence: CASSWGVTSGTYEQYF. DNA of the CDR3: TGTGCCAGCAGCTGGGGGGTGACTAGCGGGACCTACGAGCAGTACTTC.

This clonotype was seen at least ten times. The V gene is TRBV10-3, the J gene TRBJ1-3; D gene unclear. Per germline, CDR1 ENHRY and CDR2 SYGVKD. The CDR3 runs 12 residues. The germline V and J ends were trimmed by 6 bases and 0 bases, with 3 bases remaining between them. The CDR3 DNA is TGTGCCATCAGGATCTCTGGAAACACCATATATTTT. It translates to CAIRISGNTIYF.

This clonotype was found a few times. The genes are TRBV27 and TRBJ1-6, with D perhaps TRBD1 (6 bases). The CDR3 totals 16 residues. V lost 1 base and J 7 bases, leaving 14 bases between the germline ends. Germline CDR1 is MNHEY and CDR2 is SMNVEV (reference sequence). This CDR3 reads CASSLYRGAGNSPLHF. DNA of the CDR3: TGTGCCAGCAGTTTATATCGGGGGGCAGGGAATTCACCCCTCCACTTT.

The genes are TRBV4-1 and TRBJ2-7; no firm D call. V was shortened by 0 bases and J by 3 bases, with 9 bases between the two germline ends. The CDR3 consists of 14 residues. Per germline, CDR1 MGHRA and CDR2 YSYEKL. CDR3 sequence: CASSQDKFRYEQYF. The CDR3 bases are TGCGCCAGCAGCCAAGATAAATTCCGCTACGAGCAGTACTTC.

This clonotype was counted many times. V is TRBV9 and J is TRBJ2-1; TRBD1 matches at 7 bases. Germline V gene data show CDR1 as SGDLS and CDR2 as YYNGEE. The CDR3 covers 14 residues. V dropped 1 base and J dropped 6; count of bases not matched to a gene: 4. Here the CDR3 reads CASSVRTGTNEQFF. In nucleotides, the CDR3 is TGTGCCAGCAGCGTAAGGACAGGCACCAATGAGCAGTTCTTC.

This clonotype showed up many times. This chain links TRBV6-5 with TRBJ1-2, with TRBD1 matching over 9 bases. Germline CDR1 and CDR2: MNHEY and SVGAGI. The CDR3 totals 14 residues. The ends lost 6 bases at V and 4 bases at J; junction bases unmatched: 6. The chain's CDR3 is CASSTGQGLYGYTF. The CDR3 region has the DNA TGTGCCAGCAGCACGGGACAGGGACTCTATGGCTACACCTTC.

Many counts were recorded for this clonotype. The chain carries TRBV6-6 and TRBJ1-3, with no clear D. Germline V gene sequence: CDR1 MNHNY, CDR2 SVGAGI (reference sequence). The CDR3 consists of 12 residues. The V end lost 6 bases, the J end lost 4 bases, and 7 bases lay between the germline ends. The CDR3 region has the DNA TGTGCCAGCAGATTCGAAGGAAACACCATATATTTT. It yields the protein CASRFEGNTIYF.